Listed below are T cell receptor beta chains from one sample, sequenced in a study of blood T cell repertoires in COVID-19. Generated by immunoSEQ multiplex PCR, the TCRdb table keeps only in-frame clones and is missing some. The table lists over 250,000 clones, roughly nine tenths of them singletons, with under 2.5% in the top ten. Sequencing was done on a sample of PBMCs or T cells enriched from blood (not recorded which). The receptors stem from a woman aged 18 to 35 who had recovered from COVID-19. Both conserved end residues are part of each CDR3. Fields, in order: V gene, J gene, D gene, clone size, CDR3 protein, CDR3 DNA. A D gene is named only where the DNA matches it firmly. Clone size is stated in some rows and not others, as once, few, many or a class when expanded.

>TRBV3-1/TRBV3-2|TRBJ2-7|TRBD2|NA
CASSQAGRGGPRYEQYF
TGTGCCAGCAGCCAAGCAGGGCGGGGGGGCCCCCGCTACGAGCAGTACTTC
>TRBV6-4|TRBJ1-5|NA|NA
CASSLDSNQPQHF
TGTGCCAGCAGTCTAGATAGCAATCAGCCCCAGCATTTT
>TRBV11-2|TRBJ1-1|NA|NA
CASSSPGHPEAFF
TGTGCCAGCAGCTCGCCGGGACACCCTGAAGCTTTCTTT
>TRBV3-1/TRBV3-2|TRBJ2-7|TRBD1|once
CASSYSTGSYEQYF
TGTGCCAGCAGCTACTCGACAGGGTCCTACGAGCAGTACTTC
>TRBV7-3|TRBJ2-1|TRBD1|once
CASSSRGSSYNEQFF
TGTGCCAGCAGCTCCAGGGGGAGCTCCTACAATGAGCAGTTCTTC
>TRBV6-6|TRBJ2-7|TRBD2|NA
CASTAGGPVEQYF
TGTGCCAGCACGGCGGGGGGGCCTGTCGAGCAGTACTTC
>TRBV2|TRBJ1-2|TRBD1|NA
CASSTGTVYGYTF
TGTGCCAGCAGCACCGGGACAGTCTATGGCTACACCTTC
>TRBV11-1|TRBJ2-3|TRBD1|NA
CASSSGGPSTDTQYF
TGTGCCAGCAGCTCAGGGGGTCCTAGCACAGATACGCAGTATTTT
>TRBV29-1|TRBJ1-2|NA|NA
CSAYVQGLWDSNYGYTF
TGCAGCGCCTACGTTCAAGGGCTTTGGGACTCCAACTATGGCTACACCTTC
>TRBV7-9|TRBJ1-2|TRBD1|NA
CASSFFLTGGDYGYTF
TGTGCCAGCAGCTTTTTTTTGACAGGGGGCGACTATGGCTACACCTTC
>TRBV2|TRBJ2-1|TRBD2|NA
CASSEARVQRGYNEQFF
TGTGCCAGCAGTGAAGCGAGGGTCCAGCGGGGATACAATGAGCAGTTCTTC
>TRBV28|TRBJ2-7|NA|NA
CASSSPTLGGFLEQYF
TGTGCCAGCAGTTCGCCAACACTCGGGGGTTTCCTCGAGCAGTACTTC
>TRBV4-1|TRBJ2-7|NA|NA
CASSTPGGSSYEQYF
TGCGCCAGCAGTACCCCGGGGGGCAGCTCCTACGAGCAGTACTTC
>TRBV28|TRBJ1-2|NA|few
CASSPILEGYTF
TGTGCCAGCAGCCCGATTTTGGAGGGCTACACCTTC
>TRBV2|TRBJ1-1|TRBD1|NA
CAFPARTGLFTEAFF
TGTGCTTTTCCGGCCAGGACAGGTCTATTCACTGAAGCTTTCTTT
>TRBV28|TRBJ1-3|NA|few
CASSSGRLSGNTIYF
TGTGCCAGCAGTTCTGGCAGGCTCTCTGGAAACACCATATATTTT
>TRBV28|TRBJ1-1|NA|few
CASSPGLTEAFF
TGTGCCAGCAGCCCCGGTCTAACTGAAGCTTTCTTT
>TRBV7-8|TRBJ1-1|NA|NA
CASSLATGNTEAFF
TGTGCCAGCAGCTTAGCAACGGGGAACACTGAAGCTTTCTTT
>TRBV19|TRBJ1-2|TRBD1|NA
CASSDPTGFKFGYTF
TGTGCCAGTAGTGACCCGACAGGGTTTAAGTTTGGCTACACCTTC
>TRBV15|TRBJ1-2|NA|once
CATSMDRQNYGYTF
TGTGCCACCAGCATGGACAGACAAAACTATGGCTACACCTTC
>TRBV2|TRBJ1-1|TRBD1|NA
CASNDRGGEAFF
TGTGCCAGCAACGACAGGGGTGGGGAAGCTTTCTTT
>TRBV7-9|TRBJ1-2|NA|NA
CASSLSTDDGYTF
TGTGCCAGCAGCTTATCGACAGATGATGGCTACACCTTC
>TRBV7-2|TRBJ2-7|TRBD2|NA
CASSPRTSGSSYEQYF
TGTGCCAGCAGCCCCCGGACTAGCGGAAGCTCCTACGAGCAGTACTTC
>TRBV19|TRBJ2-1|NA|NA
CASLDRDSGYNEQFF
TGTGCCAGTCTCGACCGGGACAGCGGGTACAATGAGCAGTTCTTC
>TRBV27|TRBJ1-6|NA|NA
CASKPPSRAGKGAYNSPLHF
TGTGCCAGCAAACCACCTTCACGGGCAGGGAAAGGAGCCTATAATTCACCCCTCCACTTT
>TRBV11-2|TRBJ1-3|NA|NA
CASSLGRGNTIYF
TGTGCCAGCAGCTTAGGGCGGGGAAACACCATATATTTT
>TRBV6-1|TRBJ1-1|NA|NA
CASSERGWFTEAFF
TGTGCCAGCAGTGAACGGGGGTGGTTTACTGAAGCTTTCTTT
>TRBV7-2|TRBJ1-1|TRBD1|NA
CASSYITQGAWTEAFF
TGTGCCAGCAGCTATATTACACAGGGGGCTTGGACTGAAGCTTTCTTT
>TRBV28|TRBJ1-1|NA|NA
CATRPSGTEAFF
TGTGCCACCCGCCCTTCGGGGACTGAAGCTTTCTTT
>TRBV27|TRBJ1-4|NA|NA
CASRTTGRSEKLFF
TGTGCCAGCAGGACGACAGGAAGAAGTGAAAAACTGTTTTTT
>TRBV12-5|TRBJ1-2|TRBD1|NA
CASGLVVSTESGQGSDGYTF
TGTGCTAGTGGTTTGGTCGTGAGTACCGAGTCGGGACAGGGGTCGGATGGCTACACCTTC
>TRBV18|TRBJ1-1|NA|NA
CASSLLDLTGNTEAFF
TGTGCCAGCTCACTTCTCGATCTGACAGGGAACACTGAAGCTTTCTTT
>TRBV6-6|TRBJ1-5|TRBD1|once
CASSQRDRGGNQPQHF
TGTGCCAGCAGCCAACGGGACAGGGGGGGAAATCAGCCCCAGCATTTT
>TRBV7-8|TRBJ2-1|TRBD2|NA
CASRRLAGEGEQFF
TGTGCCAGCAGGAGACTAGCGGGGGAGGGTGAGCAGTTCTTC
>TRBV5-1|TRBJ1-1|TRBD1|NA
CASSWTGGSSEAFF
TGCGCCAGCAGCTGGACAGGGGGTTCTTCTGAAGCTTTCTTT
>TRBV12-3/TRBV12-4|TRBJ1-2|NA|NA
CASEGLDYGYTF
TGTGCCAGCGAGGGATTAGACTATGGCTACACCTTC
>TRBV11-2|TRBJ1-3|NA|NA
CASSSRGGLSGNTIYF
TGTGCCAGCAGCTCCCGTGGAGGCCTATCTGGAAACACCATATATTTT
>TRBV5-5|TRBJ1-1|TRBD1|NA
CASSLLPGQGDTEAFF
TGTGCCAGCAGCCTACTCCCGGGACAGGGGGACACTGAAGCTTTCTTT
>TRBV5-1|TRBJ1-1|NA|once
CASSSKDSTMNTEAFF
TGCGCCAGCAGCTCTAAGGACAGCACCATGAACACTGAAGCTTTCTTT
>TRBV6-5|TRBJ1-2|NA|NA
CASSERGAGYGYTF
TGTGCCAGCAGCGAGCGGGGGGCGGGCTATGGCTACACCTTC
>TRBV7-6|TRBJ1-1|TRBD1|NA
CASSRTGGTEAFF
TGTGCCAGCAGTCGGACAGGGGGCACTGAAGCTTTCTTT
>TRBV15|TRBJ1-2|NA|NA
CATSRGGTGINYGYTF
TGTGCCACCAGCAGAGGAGGAACAGGTATTAACTATGGCTACACCTTC
>TRBV18|TRBJ1-5|NA|many
CASSETASNQPQHF
TGTGCCAGCTCGGAGACAGCAAGCAATCAGCCCCAGCATTTT
>TRBV5-1|TRBJ2-2|NA|NA
CASSFVFNTGELFF
TGCGCCAGCAGCTTTGTCTTCAACACCGGGGAGCTGTTTTTT
>TRBV4-1|TRBJ1-5|NA|NA
CASSQGSEPQHF
TGCGCCAGCAGCCAAGGATCAGAGCCCCAGCATTTT